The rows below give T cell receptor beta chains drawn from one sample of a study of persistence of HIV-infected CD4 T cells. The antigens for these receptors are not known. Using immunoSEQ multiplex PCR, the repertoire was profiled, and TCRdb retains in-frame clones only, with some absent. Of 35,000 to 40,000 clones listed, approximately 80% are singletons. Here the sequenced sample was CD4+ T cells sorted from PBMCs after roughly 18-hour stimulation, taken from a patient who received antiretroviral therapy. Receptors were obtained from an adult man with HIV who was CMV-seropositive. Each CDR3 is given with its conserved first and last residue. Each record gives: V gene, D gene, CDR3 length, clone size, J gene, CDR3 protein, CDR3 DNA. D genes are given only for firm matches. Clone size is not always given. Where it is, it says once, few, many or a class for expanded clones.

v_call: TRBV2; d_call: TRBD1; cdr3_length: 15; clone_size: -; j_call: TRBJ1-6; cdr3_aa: CASTKTDRETSPLHF; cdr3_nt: TGTGCCAGCACCAAAACGGACAGGGAGACTTCACCCCTCCACTTT
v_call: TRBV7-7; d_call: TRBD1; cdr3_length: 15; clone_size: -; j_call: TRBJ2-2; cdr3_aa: CASSLDGTAAGELFF; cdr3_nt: TGTGCCAGCAGCTTAGATGGGACAGCAGCCGGGGAGCTGTTTTTT
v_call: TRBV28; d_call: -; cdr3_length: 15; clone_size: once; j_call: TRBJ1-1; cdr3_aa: CASSLVSRDNTEAFF; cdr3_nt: TGTGCCAGCAGTTTAGTAAGTAGGGACAACACTGAAGCTTTCTTT
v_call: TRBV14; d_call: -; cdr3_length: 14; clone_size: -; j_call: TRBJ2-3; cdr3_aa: CASSNREGSDTQYF; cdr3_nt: TGTGCCAGCAGCAACAGGGAGGGGTCAGATACGCAGTATTTT
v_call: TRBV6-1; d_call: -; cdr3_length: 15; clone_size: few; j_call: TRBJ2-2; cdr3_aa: CASSEDRVGAGELFF; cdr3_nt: TGTGCCAGCAGTGAAGACAGGGTGGGGGCCGGGGAGCTGTTTTTT
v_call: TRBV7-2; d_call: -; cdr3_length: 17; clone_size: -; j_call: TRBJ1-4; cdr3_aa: CASSLGMGVATNEKLFF; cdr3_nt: TGTGCCAGCAGCTTGGGGATGGGGGTGGCAACTAATGAAAAACTGTTTTTT
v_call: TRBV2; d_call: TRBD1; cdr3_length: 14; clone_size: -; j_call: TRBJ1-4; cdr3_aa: CASSYRGPNEKLFF; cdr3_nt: TGTGCCAGCAGCTACAGGGGGCCTAATGAAAAACTGTTTTTT
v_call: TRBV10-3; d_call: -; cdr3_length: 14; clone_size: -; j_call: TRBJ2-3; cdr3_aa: CAICRGGSTDTQYF; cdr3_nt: TGTGCCATCTGTAGGGGGGGGTCGACAGATACGCAGTATTTT
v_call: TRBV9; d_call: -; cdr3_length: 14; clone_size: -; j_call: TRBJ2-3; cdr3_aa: CASSVGVVTDTQYF; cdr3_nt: TGTGCCAGCAGCGTAGGGGTGGTCACAGATACGCAGTATTTT
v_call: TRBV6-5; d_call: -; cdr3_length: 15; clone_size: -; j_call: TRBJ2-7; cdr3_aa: CASSRGSGGSYEQYF; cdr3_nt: TGTGCCAGCAGTCGGGGGTCAGGGGGTTCCTACGAGCAGTACTTC
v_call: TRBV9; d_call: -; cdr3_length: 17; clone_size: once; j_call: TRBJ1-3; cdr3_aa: CASSLKPLGGRENTIYF; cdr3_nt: TGTGCCAGCAGCCTAAAACCTCTCGGGGGCAGGGAAAACACCATATATTTT
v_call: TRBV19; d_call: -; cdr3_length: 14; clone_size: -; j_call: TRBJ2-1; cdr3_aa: CASSIDQRYNEQFF; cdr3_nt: TGTGCCAGTAGTATAGATCAAAGATACAATGAGCAGTTCTTC